The 32 T cell receptor beta chains given below trace back to one sample, sequenced in a study of T cell responses to AZD1222 COVID-19 vaccine (dated by TCRdb to about 2021). The library was built by means of the immunoSEQ multiplex PCR assay. TCRdb took over this immuneACCESS table, retaining in-frame rearrangements with V and J assigned. Such tables are incomplete; in checked studies, under half of the missing clones stem from an unresolved V gene, and the remainder is unexplained. The sample profile shows 65,000 to 85,000 clones; around four fifths of them were found once. 21% of the sample comes from the top ten. The time point label, read with the paper, signifies: baseline before first vaccination. Sequences were derived from peripheral blood, sampled on day 0 of AZD1222 vaccination. These TCRs come from an adult in good health.

V usage is TRBV28 and J usage is TRBJ1-5; TRBD1 is a possible D gene (5 bases). The length of the CDR3 is 15 residues. Germline lookup yields CDR1 MDHEN and CDR2 SYDVKM. V was cut by 6 bases and J by 5 bases, with 17 bases left in between. The chain's CDR3 is CASRSEEGWYQPQHF. Here the CDR3 DNA reads TGTGCCAGCAGGTCTGAGGAGGGGTGGTATCAGCCCCAGCATTTT.

This rearrangement joins TRBV19 to TRBJ2-2; no reliable D call. Trimming took 3 bases from V and 8 from J, leaving 10 bases between them. Germline CDR1 and CDR2: LNHDA and SQIVND (reference sequence). The CDR3 is made up of 13 amino acids. The CDR3 DNA reads as TGTGCCAGTAGTATCTGGGGTGCGGGGGAGCTGTTTTTT. It specifies CASSIWGAGELFF. Drawing the rest from reference TRBV19 and TRBJ2-2, the complete variable domain is DGGITQSPKYLFRKEGQNVTLSCEQNLNHDAMYWYRQDPGQGLRLIYYSQIVNDFQKGDIAEGYSVSREKKESFPLTVTSAQKNPTAFYLCASSIWGAGELFFGEGSRLTVL.

The chain combines TRBV27 with TRBJ1-1; the D is unclear. Trimming left V 6 bases short and J 0 bases short, with 20 bases between. Germline CDR1 MNHEY, CDR2 SMNVEV (reference sequence). This CDR3 comprises 17 residues. This CDR3 reads CASSLRLYTGVNTEAFF. The CDR3 DNA follows: TGTGCCAGCAGCCTACGTCTCTATACCGGGGTGAACACTGAAGCTTTCTTT.

This rearrangement joins TRBV7-2 to TRBJ2-7, with 11 bases matching TRBD1. The CDR3 runs to 19 residues. Per germline, CDR1 SGHTA and CDR2 FQGNSA. V was pared by 4 bases and J by 3 bases, with 17 bases of the junction left unmatched. The CDR3 coding sequence is TGTGCCAGCAGCTACCGAGCGGGTGGGACAGGGGGTGGCTTCTACGAGCAGTACTTC. It translates to CASSYRAGGTGGGFYEQYF.

The chain recombines TRBV30 with TRBJ2-7, with D possibly matching TRBD2 (5 bases). Deletions cut 2 bases from V and 2 bases from J, with 13 bases between. The CDR3 runs to 14 residues. The germline V gene encodes CDR1 GTSNPN and CDR2 SVGIG (reference sequence). The CDR3 DNA sequence: TGTGCCTGGAGTCCGTCGACACTAGCCTACGAGCAGTACTTC. Amino acid sequence: CAWSPSTLAYEQYF.

The genes are TRBV18 and TRBJ2-2; the D gene is possibly TRBD1 (6 bases). The V gene's germline CDR1 is KGHSH and CDR2 LQKENI. The CDR3 is 16 residues long. The ends were cut back, 4 bases at V and 0 bases at J, with 12 bases in the middle. Written as DNA, the CDR3 is TGTGCCAGCTCACAGAACGGACAGCCGAACACCGGGGAGCTGTTTTTT. Translating it yields CASSQNGQPNTGELFF.

This clone was seen only a few times. The rearrangement uses TRBV10-3 and TRBJ2-1; the D call may be TRBD1 or TRBD2 (5 bases each). The CDR3 is 13 residues long. V gave up 8 bases and J gave up 4 bases, with 12 bases separating them. Germline V gene data show CDR1 as ENHRY and CDR2 as SYGVKD. The CDR3 DNA sequence: TGTGCCATCGCTTGGGGGAGTTACAATGAGCAGTTCTTC. This gives the protein CAIAWGSYNEQFF.

The V gene is TRBV18, the J gene TRBJ2-1; 11 bases match TRBD2. CDR1 is KGHSH and CDR2 is LQKENI in the germline V gene. The CDR3 has 17 amino acids. J lost 6 bases, V lost 2 bases, and 9 bases had no gene match. The CDR3 loop is CASSPSTSGDLLNEQFF. The CDR3 coding sequence is TGTGCCAGCTCACCATCGACTAGCGGGGATCTCCTCAATGAGCAGTTCTTC.

The rearrangement joins TRBV5-5 to TRBJ1-4; 9 nucleotides match TRBD1. The CDR3 has 15 amino acids. J lost 8 bases, V lost 2 bases, and 7 bases had no gene match. Germline CDR1 is SGHKS and CDR2 is YYEKEE (reference sequence). In DNA form, the CDR3 reads TGTGCCAGCAGCTTTCCGGGACAGGGTGTAGAAAAACTGTTTTTT. It yields the protein CASSFPGQGVEKLFF.

The chain combines TRBV27 with TRBJ2-7; 7 bases agree with TRBD2. Germline V CDR1 and CDR2: MNHEY, SMNVEV (reference sequence). The junction had 10 bases not matched to a gene; V was cut back by 4 bases and J by 1 base. The CDR3 loop spans 16 amino acids. The CDR3: CASSSPGSGESYEQYF. The CDR3 region has the DNA TGTGCCAGCAGTTCCCCTGGGAGCGGGGAGTCCTACGAGCAGTACTTC.

The chain is built from TRBV18 and TRBJ2-7; perhaps TRBD1 as D (6 bases). The CDR3 sequence is 14 residues long. Germline V lookup: CDR1 KGHSH, CDR2 LQKENI. V lost 0 bases to trimming and J lost 2 bases, with 8 bases between them. The CDR3 bases are TGTGCCAGCTCACCACCGGGGACACCCTACGAGCAGTACTTC. As protein: CASSPPGTPYEQYF.

This chain uses TRBV28 with TRBJ1-6; TRBD1 matches at 8 bases. The length of the CDR3 is 15 residues. Trimming took 7 bases from V and 9 from J; bases not matched to a gene: 11. CDR1 is MDHEN and CDR2 is SYDVKM in the germline V gene. CDR3 residues: CASTPQDRVLSPLHF. The CDR3 DNA sequence: TGTGCCAGCACACCCCAGGACAGGGTCCTTTCACCCCTCCACTTT.

This rearrangement joins TRBV2 to TRBJ1-5, with D hard to call. V was clipped by 1 base and J by 3 bases, with 4 bases between them. The V gene's germline CDR1 is SNHLY and CDR2 FYNNEI. The CDR3 is 13 residues long. The chain's CDR3 is CASSEEDNQPQHF. Written as DNA, the CDR3 is TGTGCCAGCAGTGAAGAGGACAATCAGCCCCAGCATTTT.

V and J are TRBV7-3 and TRBJ2-3, with 10 bases aligning to TRBD2. From germline, CDR1 is SGHTA and CDR2 FQGTGA. After removal of 5 bases from V and 0 bases from J, the junction contained 5 bases not matched to a gene. The CDR3 spans 16 residues. CDR3 DNA: TGTGCCAGCAGCCCAATAGCGGGGGGTAGCACAGATACGCAGTATTTT. This encodes CASSPIAGGSTDTQYF.

This clone has only a few counts. The chain carries TRBV2 and TRBJ1-4; unclear D gene. From germline, CDR1 is SNHLY and CDR2 FYNNEI. V was shortened by 6 bases and J by 1 base, with 9 bases between the two germline ends. The CDR3 runs 14 residues. The CDR3 nucleotides are TGTGCCAGCAGGGTACAGAGAACTAATGAAAAACTGTTTTTT. Encoded protein: CASRVQRTNEKLFF.

This clone was recorded a few times. The chain carries TRBV6-5 and TRBJ1-6; D is possibly TRBD1 (5 bases). CDR1 is MNHEY and CDR2 is SVGAGI in the germline V gene. Trimming shortened V by 6 bases and J by 7 bases, and 13 bases separated the two germline ends. There are 14 residues in the CDR3. CDR3 loop: CASSPKWGNSPLHF. DNA of the CDR3: TGTGCCAGCAGCCCCAAGTGGGGGAATTCACCCCTCCACTTT.

V is TRBV5-1 and J is TRBJ2-2, with D unresolved. Trimming took 4 bases from V and 0 from J, leaving 13 bases between them. The V gene's germline CDR1 is SGHRS and CDR2 YFSETQ. The CDR3 has 16 residues. The CDR3: CASSLDPPPNTGELFF. Here the CDR3 DNA reads TGCGCCAGCAGCCTGGACCCACCCCCGAACACCGGGGAGCTGTTTTTT. The complete variable domain, with remaining parts taken from reference TRBV5-1 and TRBJ2-2, reads KAGVTQTPRYLIKTRGQQVTLSCSPISGHRSVSWYQQTPGQGLQFLFEYFSETQRNKGNFPGRFSGRQFSNSRSEMNVSTLELGDSALYLCASSLDPPPNTGELFFGEGSRLTVL.

This clone was recorded once. The chain recombines TRBV24-1 with TRBJ1-2, with 7 bases aligning to TRBD1. Germline assignment: CDR1 KGHDR and CDR2 SFDVKD. The CDR3 runs 13 residues. The J segment lost 4 bases and the V segment lost 9 bases, leaving 7 bases of the junction unmatched. CDR3 residues: CATSRGDSYGYTF. The CDR3, as DNA: TGTGCCACCTCCAGGGGGGACTCCTATGGCTACACCTTC.

The V and J genes are TRBV10-3 and TRBJ2-7; D may be TRBD1 or TRBD2 (5 bases each). Trimming cost V 0 bases and J 2 bases, with 11 bases left between them. Germline assignment: CDR1 ENHRY and CDR2 SYGVKD. CDR3 size: 15 residues. The CDR3 reads CAISESTGRTYEQYF. CDR3 sequence (DNA): TGTGCCATCAGTGAGTCAACGGGGCGCACCTACGAGCAGTACTTC.

This chain connects TRBV30 to TRBJ2-2, with D perhaps matching TRBD1 (5 bases). Looked up from germline, CDR1 is GTSNPN and CDR2 is SVGIG (reference sequence). V lost 8 bases and J 0 bases, leaving 16 bases between the germline ends. The CDR3 contains 15 residues. The CDR3 reads CATGPRGSNTGELFF. The CDR3, as DNA: TGTGCCACAGGACCTAGAGGATCGAACACCGGGGAGCTGTTTTTT. Based on the CDR3 plus reference TRBV30 and TRBJ2-2, the full variable domain is SQTIHQWPATLVQPVGSPLSLECTVEGTSNPNLYWYRQAAGRGLQLLFYSVGIGQISSEVPQNLSASRPQDRQFILSSKKLLLSDSGFYLCATGPRGSNTGELFFGEGSRLTVL.

The chain uses TRBV29-1 and TRBJ2-1; D not resolved. Trimming cost V 4 bases and J 0 bases, with 10 bases left between them. The CDR3 runs 14 residues. Per germline, CDR1 SQVTM and CDR2 ANQGSEA. The CDR3 coding sequence is TGCAGCGTTGGACATCAGAGCTCCTACAATGAGCAGTTCTTC. Translation gives CSVGHQSSYNEQFF.

This clone was picked up a small number of times. J is TRBJ1-6 and V is TRBV27; TRBD1 might be the D (6 bases). Trimming stripped 6 bases from V and 5 bases from J, with 17 bases between. Germline V gives CDR1 MNHEY, CDR2 SMNVEV (reference sequence). This CDR3 is 16 amino acids long. Written as DNA, the CDR3 is TGTGCCAGCAGGGCTTTTTCGGCAGGGGATAATTCACCCCTCCACTTT. It is translated as CASRAFSAGDNSPLHF.

The V and J genes are TRBV28 and TRBJ1-1, with no clear D. The CDR3 extends over 11 amino acids. Germline assignment: CDR1 MDHEN and CDR2 SYDVKM. V dropped 9 bases and J dropped 6 bases, with 11 bases sitting between them. The CDR3 region has the DNA TGTGCCAGTTCTGAAAGTCCTGAAGCTTTCTTT. It is translated as CASSESPEAFF. The full variable domain, completed using reference TRBV28 and TRBJ1-1, is DVKVTQSSRYLVKRTGEKVFLECVQDMDHENMFWYRQDPGLGLRLIYFSYDVKMKEKGDIPEGYSVSREKKERFSLILESASTNQTSMYLCASSESPEAFFGQGTRLTVV.

The chain is built from TRBV5-1 and TRBJ2-7; 7 nucleotides match TRBD1. The CDR3 covers 15 residues. The V gene's germline CDR1 is SGHRS and CDR2 YFSETQ. The V segment lost 3 bases and the J segment 3 bases; nucleotides outside the gene matches: 9. In DNA form, the CDR3 reads TGCGCCAGCAGCTATGGGACAGCCTGGGGCTACGAGCAGTACTTC. This gives the protein CASSYGTAWGYEQYF.

The chain is built from TRBV4-3 and TRBJ2-7; no firm D call. This CDR3 comprises 14 residues. Trimming cost V 1 base and J 2 bases, with 9 bases left between them. In germline, CDR1 is LGHNA, CDR2 YSLEER. The CDR3 loop reads CASSQVQDTYEQYF. CDR3 in DNA: TGCGCCAGCAGCCAAGTTCAAGATACCTACGAGCAGTACTTC.

The chain has TRBV7-9 and TRBJ1-4, with D unresolved. This CDR3 comprises 12 residues. V was trimmed by 2 bases and J by 14 bases, leaving 12 bases between them. The V gene's germline CDR1 is SEHNR and CDR2 FQNEAQ (reference sequence). CDR3 coding DNA: TGTGCCAGCAGCTTAACCACTGTTTTTCTGTTTTTT. Translated, it gives CASSLTTVFLFF.

CDR3 sequence reads: CASNRQDTRQYF. CDR3 bases: TGTGCCAGCAATAGGCAGGATACTCGGCAGTACTTC. The rearrangement uses TRBV3-1 (or the pseudogene TRBV3-2) and TRBJ2-7; D remains ambiguous. CDR1 and CDR2 from the germline V gene are LGHDT and YNNKEL (reference sequence). Trimming pared 7 bases from V and 9 bases from J, leaving 16 bases between. This CDR3 is 12 amino acids long.

The chain recombines TRBV18 with TRBJ2-1; D tentatively fits TRBD1 or TRBD2 (5 bases each). The length of the CDR3 is 18 residues. Per germline, CDR1 KGHSH and CDR2 LQKENI. The V end was cut by 3 bases, the J end by 9 bases, with 27 bases between. DNA for the CDR3: TGTGCCAGCTCACCCGGTTTATCAGGACGGGGCCCTAGTAGTGAGCAGTTCTTC. Amino acid sequence: CASSPGLSGRGPSSEQFF.

The genes are TRBV6-5 and TRBJ2-7; a possible D gene is TRBD2 (6 bases). CDR1 is MNHEY and CDR2 is SVGAGI in the germline V gene. V lost 2 bases to trimming and J lost 3 bases, with 11 bases between them. The CDR3 extends over 14 amino acids. CDR3 protein: CASSYGGNYYEQYF. The CDR3 nucleotides are TGTGCCAGCAGTTACGGAGGGAACTACTACGAGCAGTACTTC.

The J gene is TRBJ1-5, the V gene TRBV5-5; 8 bases line up with TRBD1. The CDR3 covers 17 residues. V trimming: 4 bases; J trimming: 0 bases; junction bases outside the gene matches: 9. CDR1 and CDR2 from the germline V gene are SGHKS and YYEKEE (reference sequence). The CDR3 reads CASSPPPQGDSNQPQHF. CDR3 nucleotides: TGTGCCAGCAGCCCACCGCCACAGGGGGATAGCAATCAGCCCCAGCATTTT.

CDR3 nucleotides: TGTGCCAGCAGAACACAAAGCTACGAGCAGTACTTC. Translating gives CASRTQSYEQYF. The rearrangement uses TRBV27 and TRBJ2-7; no definite D call. Trimming stripped 6 bases from V and 3 bases from J, with 9 bases between. Per the germline V gene, CDR1 is MNHEY and CDR2 is SMNVEV (reference sequence). There are 12 residues in the CDR3.

This clone was picked up one time. The chain employs TRBV11-1 and TRBJ1-1; unclear D gene. CDR1 SGHAT and CDR2 FQDESV come from the germline V gene (reference sequence). This CDR3 spans 12 amino acids. Trimming shortened V by 3 bases and J by 5 bases, and 7 bases separated the two germline ends. The CDR3 loop reads CASSFAETEAFF. In DNA form, the CDR3 reads TGTGCCAGCAGCTTTGCAGAGACTGAAGCTTTCTTT.